Detailed here is one T cell receptor (beta chain). The data originate from a study of blood T cell repertoires in COVID-19. About the research overall: Samples representing acute and convalescent COVID-19 were sourced from the United States, Italy and Spain. PBMCs, B-cell-depleted T cells, or T cells were the source of the cDNA or gDNA that made up the material.

Between the trimmed V and J ends, which lost 4 bases and 4 bases, there was a span of 15 bases. The CDR3 is 16 residues long. Germline assignment: CDR1 SGHRS and CDR2 YFSETQ. In the source study's methods: Reference gene primer amplification in the assay estimated nucleated cell counts. Here immunoSEQ multiplex PCR was the method, and the copy in TCRdb shows in-frame clones only, minus some. V, J and clone size are those of that table, while D and trimming were read from the DNA. This table has some 120,000 clones, 80% to 85% appearing once. This clonotype was obtained from a woman younger than 45 who had recovered from COVID-19. V and J are TRBV5-1 and TRBJ2-6; D possibly corresponds to TRBD2 (6 bases). Source material: peripheral blood. Here the CDR3 reads CASSAGSGSGANVLTF. CDR3 DNA sequence: TGCGCCAGCAGCGCGGGGAGTGGGTCCGGGGCCAACGTCCTGACTTTC.